The rows below give T cell receptor beta chains drawn from one sample of a study of blood T cell repertoires in COVID-19. Using immunoSEQ multiplex PCR, the repertoire was profiled, and TCRdb retains in-frame clones only, with some absent. Of under 40,000 clones listed, around 86% are singletons. Input material: peripheral blood. These receptors all stem from an elderly woman with active or convalescent COVID-19. Both conserved end residues are part of each CDR3. The order of the fields is CDR3 length, clone size, J gene, D gene, V gene, CDR3 protein, CDR3 DNA. The D gene is left open where the match is weak. Where a row states a size, it is once, few, many or the class of an expanded clone; other rows omit it.

15 NA TRBJ2-7 NA TRBV19 CASSPGERQTYEQYF TGTGCCAGTAGTCCTGGGGAAAGACAGACCTACGAGCAGTACTTC
16 NA TRBJ1-6 NA TRBV4-3 CASRILYSSYNSPLHF TGCGCCAGCAGGATTTTGTATAGCTCCTATAATTCACCCCTCCACTTT
15 NA TRBJ2-1 TRBD1 TRBV5-1 CASSLLGQGINEQFF TGCGCCAGCAGCCTGCTGGGACAGGGAATCAATGAGCAGTTCTTC
13 NA TRBJ1-3 NA TRBV5-8 CASRRGSGNTIYF TGTGCCAGCCGGAGAGGGAGTGGAAACACCATATATTTT
15 NA TRBJ2-1 TRBD2 TRBV6-2/TRBV6-3 CASSHAGDSYNEQFF TGTGCCAGCAGTCACGCGGGAGACTCCTACAATGAGCAGTTCTTC
13 once TRBJ2-5 TRBD1 TRBV2 CASLRDRGETQYF TGTGCCAGCCTAAGGGACAGGGGAGAGACCCAGTACTTC
14 NA TRBJ1-4 TRBD1 TRBV7-8 CASSRSTGLEKLFF TGTGCCAGCAGCCGATCGACAGGGTTAGAAAAACTGTTTTTT
14 NA TRBJ1-1 NA TRBV3-1/TRBV3-2 CASSQVGGDTEAFF TGTGCCAGCAGCCAAGTGGGGGGGGACACTGAAGCTTTCTTT
14 once TRBJ1-5 NA TRBV30 CAWSGDNSNQPQHF TGTGCCTGGAGTGGTGACAATAGCAATCAGCCCCAGCATTTT
18 NA TRBJ2-3 TRBD1 TRBV28 CASSFWDRGHLSTDTQYF TGTGCCAGCAGTTTTTGGGACAGGGGGCACCTAAGCACAGATACGCAGTATTTT
11 NA TRBJ2-4 TRBD2 TRBV12-3/TRBV12-4 CASSSGLAGTF TGTGCCAGCAGTTCCGGACTAGCGGGGACTTTC
15 NA TRBJ2-1 NA TRBV3-1/TRBV3-2 CASSQAQGLYNEQFF TGTGCCAGCAGCCAAGCGCAGGGCCTTTACAATGAGCAGTTCTTC
14 NA TRBJ1-1 NA TRBV5-6 CASLLQGLNTEAFF TGTGCCAGCCTCCTTCAGGGGCTGAACACTGAAGCTTTCTTT
16 NA TRBJ1-5 NA TRBV4-3 CASSQELGREGQPQHF TGCGCCAGCAGCCAAGAATTAGGCAGAGAGGGACAGCCCCAGCATTTT